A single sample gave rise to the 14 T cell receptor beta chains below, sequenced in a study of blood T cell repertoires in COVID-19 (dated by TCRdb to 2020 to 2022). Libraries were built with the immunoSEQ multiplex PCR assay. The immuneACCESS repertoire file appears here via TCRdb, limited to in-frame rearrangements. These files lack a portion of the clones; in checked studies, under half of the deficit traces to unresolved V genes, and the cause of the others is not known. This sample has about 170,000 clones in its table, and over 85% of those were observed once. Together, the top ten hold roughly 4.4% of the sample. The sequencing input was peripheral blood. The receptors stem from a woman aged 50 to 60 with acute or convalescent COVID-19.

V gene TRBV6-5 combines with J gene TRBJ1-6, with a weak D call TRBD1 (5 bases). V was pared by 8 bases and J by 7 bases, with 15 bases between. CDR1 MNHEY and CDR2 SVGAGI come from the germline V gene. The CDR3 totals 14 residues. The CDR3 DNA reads TGTGCCAGCCAGGGTGGTAGTAGGAATTCACCCCTCCACTTT. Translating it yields CASQGGSRNSPLHF.

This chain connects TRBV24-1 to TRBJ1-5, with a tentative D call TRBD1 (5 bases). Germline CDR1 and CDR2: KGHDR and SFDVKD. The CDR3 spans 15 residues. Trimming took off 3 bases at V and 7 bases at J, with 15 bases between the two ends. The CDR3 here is CATSDAGEPYQPQHF. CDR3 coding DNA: TGTGCCACCAGTGATGCGGGGGAACCATACCAGCCCCAGCATTTT.

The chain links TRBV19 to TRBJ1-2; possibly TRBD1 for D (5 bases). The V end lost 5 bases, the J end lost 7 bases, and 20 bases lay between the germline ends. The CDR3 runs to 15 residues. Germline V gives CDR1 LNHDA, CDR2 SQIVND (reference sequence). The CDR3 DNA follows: TGTGCCAGTAGTCCTACCGGGACTTCACCTCGTGGCTACACCTTC. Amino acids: CASSPTGTSPRGYTF.

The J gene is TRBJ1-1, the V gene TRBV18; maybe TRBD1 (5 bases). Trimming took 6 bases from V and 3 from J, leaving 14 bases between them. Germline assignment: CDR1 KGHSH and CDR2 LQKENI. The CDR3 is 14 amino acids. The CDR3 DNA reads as TGTGCCAGCTCGCCCCAGGGAACGGACACTGAAGCTTTCTTT. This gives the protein CASSPQGTDTEAFF.

The chain's CDR3 is CASSLRDRGGGYTF. DNA for the CDR3: TGTGCCAGCAGCTTAAGGGACAGGGGAGGTGGCTACACCTTC. The chain has TRBV7-3 and TRBJ1-2; 10 positions agree with TRBD1. Germline CDR1 SGHTA, CDR2 FQGTGA. This CDR3 contains 14 residues. Trimming cost V 1 base and J 7 bases; bases outside gene matches: 3.

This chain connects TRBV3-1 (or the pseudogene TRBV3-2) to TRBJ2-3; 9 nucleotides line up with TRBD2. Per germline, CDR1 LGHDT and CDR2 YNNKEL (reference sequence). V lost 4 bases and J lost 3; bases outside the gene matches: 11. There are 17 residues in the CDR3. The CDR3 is CASSRGRFSGRTDTQYF. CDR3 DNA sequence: TGTGCCAGCAGCCGGGGGAGATTTAGCGGGAGAACAGATACGCAGTATTTT.

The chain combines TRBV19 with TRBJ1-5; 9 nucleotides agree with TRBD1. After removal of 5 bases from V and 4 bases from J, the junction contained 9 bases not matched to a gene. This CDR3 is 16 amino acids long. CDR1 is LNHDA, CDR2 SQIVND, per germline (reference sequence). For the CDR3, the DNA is TGTGCCAGTAGTCGACAGGGGGTTTTAGGTAATCAGCCCCAGCATTTT. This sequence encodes CASSRQGVLGNQPQHF. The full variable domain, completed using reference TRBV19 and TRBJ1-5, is DGGITQSPKYLFRKEGQNVTLSCEQNLNHDAMYWYRQDPGQGLRLIYYSQIVNDFQKGDIAEGYSVSREKKESFPLTVTSAQKNPTAFYLCASSRQGVLGNQPQHFGDGTRLSIL.

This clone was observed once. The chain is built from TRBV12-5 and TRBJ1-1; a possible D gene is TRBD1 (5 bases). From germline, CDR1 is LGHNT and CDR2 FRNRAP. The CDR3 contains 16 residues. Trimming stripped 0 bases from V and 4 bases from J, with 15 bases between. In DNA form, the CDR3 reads TGTGCTAGTGGTTTGGTACTCGGACAAAAAGGCACTGAAGCTTTCTTT. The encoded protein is CASGLVLGQKGTEAFF.

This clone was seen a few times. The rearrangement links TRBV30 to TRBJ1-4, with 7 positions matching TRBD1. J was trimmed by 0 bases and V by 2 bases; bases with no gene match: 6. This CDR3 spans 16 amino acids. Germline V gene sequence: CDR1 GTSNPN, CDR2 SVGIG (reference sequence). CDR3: CAWSSDRTATNEKLFF. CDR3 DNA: TGTGCCTGGAGTTCGGACAGGACCGCAACTAATGAAAAACTGTTTTTT. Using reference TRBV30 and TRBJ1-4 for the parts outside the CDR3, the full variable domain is SQTIHQWPATLVQPVGSPLSLECTVEGTSNPNLYWYRQAAGRGLQLLFYSVGIGQISSEVPQNLSASRPQDRQFILSSKKLLLSDSGFYLCAWSSDRTATNEKLFFGSGTQLSVL.

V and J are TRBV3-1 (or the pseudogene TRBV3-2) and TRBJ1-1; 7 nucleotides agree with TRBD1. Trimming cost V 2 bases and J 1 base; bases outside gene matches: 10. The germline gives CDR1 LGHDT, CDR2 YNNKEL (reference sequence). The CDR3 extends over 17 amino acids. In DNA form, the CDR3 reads TGTGCCAGCAGCCAACTCCCAGGGGGTTGGGAGAACACTGAAGCTTTCTTT. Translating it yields CASSQLPGGWENTEAFF.

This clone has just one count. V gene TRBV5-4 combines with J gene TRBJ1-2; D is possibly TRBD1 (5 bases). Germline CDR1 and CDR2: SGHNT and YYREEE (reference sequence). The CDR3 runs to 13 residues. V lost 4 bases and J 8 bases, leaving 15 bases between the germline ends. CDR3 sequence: CASSLGGGRGYTF. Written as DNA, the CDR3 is TGTGCCAGCAGCCTCGGGGGAGGGCGCGGCTACACCTTC.

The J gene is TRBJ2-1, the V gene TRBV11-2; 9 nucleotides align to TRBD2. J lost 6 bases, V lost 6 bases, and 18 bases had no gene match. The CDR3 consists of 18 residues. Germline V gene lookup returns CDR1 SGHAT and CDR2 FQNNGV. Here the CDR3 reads CASRTPRGAGGRTNEQFF. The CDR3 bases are TGTGCCAGCAGGACCCCTCGGGGAGCGGGGGGTCGAACCAATGAGCAGTTCTTC.

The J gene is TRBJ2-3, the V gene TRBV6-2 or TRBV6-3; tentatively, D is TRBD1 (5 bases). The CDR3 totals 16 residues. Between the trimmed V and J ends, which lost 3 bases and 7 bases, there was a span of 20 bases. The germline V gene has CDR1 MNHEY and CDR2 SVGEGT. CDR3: CASSYTKGNTPNTQYF. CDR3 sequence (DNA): TGTGCCAGCAGTTATACTAAGGGGAACACCCCAAATACGCAGTATTTT.

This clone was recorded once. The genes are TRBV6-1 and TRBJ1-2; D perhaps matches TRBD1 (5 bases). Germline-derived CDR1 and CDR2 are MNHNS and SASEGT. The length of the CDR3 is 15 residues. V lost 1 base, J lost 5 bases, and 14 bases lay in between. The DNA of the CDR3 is TGTGCCAGCAGTGAAGGGGGGGGTGGATGGTATGGCTACACCTTC. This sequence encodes CASSEGGGGWYGYTF.